This T cell receptor beta chain comes out of a study of HIV-infected children after antiretroviral therapy interruption. Treatment meaning: PENTA 11 planned treatment interruption arm or continuous ART arm. At least 5 million viable PBMCs were required per cryopreserved sample. Sorting from thawed PBMCs isolated naive CD4+ CD45RA+ CD45RO- T cells. This CDR3 is 14 amino acids long. Trimming took 2 bases from V and 2 from J, leaving 10 bases between them. A 3' RACE protocol on RNA, with unique molecular identifiers, produced the TCR library. A single record per CDR3 protein comes from TCRdb applying MiXCR to the 3' RACE reads. The profile shows fewer than 100,000 distinct CDR3 sequences, approximately 6.9% of them singletons.

The gene calls are TRBV12-3 or TRBV12-4 and TRBJ2-7; D gene unclear. This clonotype originated in a pool of human donors with HIV. The specimen comprised CD45RA+ CD4+ T cells from PBMCs, pooled from several time points, sampled from a donor given antiretroviral therapy, either interrupted or continuous. Subset: naive CD4+ CD45RA+ CD45RO- T cells. The CDR3 DNA is TGTGCCAGCAGTTTAAACTCACCACCCTACGAGCAGTACTTC. It specifies CASSLNSPPYEQYF.